This TCR beta chain was identified in a study of T cell repertoires in aging, cancer and after chemotherapy. Study information: Donors were grouped into six age bands spanning 30 or younger through 70 or older. Paired samples before and after chemotherapy came from chronic lymphocytic leukemia patients on fludarabine- or bendamustine-based regimens.

The template was genomic DNA from peripheral blood, not RNA. Findings and limits, study-wide: Across the chemotherapy interval, each cancer cohort showed higher median generation probability, suggesting thymic rebound. Loss of evenness, beyond lost richness, contributed to age-related TCR diversity decline in cancer patients.

TRB rearrangements spanning V, D and J were amplified using mixed TRB-A/B primers. MiXCR, run by TCRdb on the multiplex PCR reads, gives a single entry per CDR3 protein. In the table there are approximately 2,200 distinct CDR3 sequences, approximately 22% of which are singletons. The CDR3 consists of 15 residues. Germline V gene lookup returns CDR1 SEHNR and CDR2 FQNEAQ (reference sequence). V was pared by 5 bases and J by 0 bases, with 14 bases between. Only a few counts were recorded for this clonotype. The antigen is not known. The source is a human donor with a blood cancer. The sequenced sample consisted of blood. The rearrangement links TRBV7-9 to TRBJ2-7; D is unresolved. The CDR3 loop reads CASSPRTVSSYEQYF. DNA of the CDR3: TGTGCCAGCAGCCCCAGGACGGTGAGCTCCTACGAGCAGTACTTC.